Sequencing of this TCR beta chain was carried out in a study of monozygotic twins with inflammatory bowel disease. Added by template switching were UMIs that each held a 6-nucleotide sample barcode. Using the 5' RACE reads, TCRdb records one entry per CDR3 protein without DNA. The table lists some 150,000 distinct CDR3 sequences, with roughly 2.4% in the top ten. The germline V gene has CDR1 MNHEY and CDR2 SMNVEV (reference sequence). The CDR3 length is 15 residues. The sequencing input was blood. V usage is TRBV27 and J usage is TRBJ1-3; the D call of TRBD1 rests on TCRdb alone, since no DNA is present to check it. The sequence came from a human donor with ulcerative colitis or Crohn's disease, or a healthy co-twin of an affected twin (not recorded which). CDR3: CASKPGDHSGNTIYF.